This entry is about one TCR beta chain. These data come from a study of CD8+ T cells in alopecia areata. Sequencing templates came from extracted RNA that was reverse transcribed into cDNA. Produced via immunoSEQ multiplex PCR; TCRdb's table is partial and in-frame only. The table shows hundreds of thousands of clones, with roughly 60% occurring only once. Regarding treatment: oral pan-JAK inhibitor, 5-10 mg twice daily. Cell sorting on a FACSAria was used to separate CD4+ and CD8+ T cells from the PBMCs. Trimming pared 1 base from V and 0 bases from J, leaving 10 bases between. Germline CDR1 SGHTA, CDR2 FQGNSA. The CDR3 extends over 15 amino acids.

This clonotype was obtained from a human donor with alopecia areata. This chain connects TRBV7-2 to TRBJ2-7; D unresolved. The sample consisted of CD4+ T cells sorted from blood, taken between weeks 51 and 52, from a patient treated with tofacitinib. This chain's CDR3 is CASSLVSRSSYEQYF. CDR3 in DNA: TGTGCCAGCAGCTTAGTATCTCGAAGCTCCTACGAGCAGTACTTC.